This note documents a single TCR beta chain sequence. Its antigen is unknown. Amplification used 60 Vbeta primers and 13 Jbeta primers. Assay: immunoSEQ multiplex PCR; the TCRdb copy retains only in-frame clones and omits some. The profile shows under 250,000 clones, 82% of them singletons. The data are from a study of cytomegalovirus exposure and HLA in healthy donors. General study findings and limits: V- and J-gene trimming of TCR beta was linked (in a later analysis) to a missense DCLRE1C variant.

Likely unrecorded immune exposures existed in these nominally healthy donors. Sequenced: PBMCs. This clonotype was sampled from a middle-aged man in good health and CMV-seropositive.

This CDR3 reads CASSLQGLGNQPQHF. The CDR3 DNA is TGTGCCAGCAGCTTACAGGGGCTTGGCAATCAGCCCCAGCATTTT. J is TRBJ1-5 and V is TRBV7-9, with D possibly matching TRBD1 (6 bases). This CDR3 contains 15 residues. Germline V gene data show CDR1 as SEHNR and CDR2 as FQNEAQ (reference sequence). Trimming took off 2 bases at V and 2 bases at J, with 10 bases between the two ends.